This entry lists 16 T cell receptor beta chains sequenced from one sample in a study of blood T cells in healthy people across ages. The authors ran a second PCR of 7 to 11 cycles using a sample-barcoded 5' primer and a J-beta primer mix. TCRdb processed the 5' RACE reads anew with MiXCR; each CDR3 protein has one entry. The sample includes 790,000 or so distinct CDR3 sequences, approximately 60% of them seen just once. The sequencing sample was made of blood. Receptors were obtained from a man aged 35 to 55 in good health.

The chain joins TRBV10-3 to TRBJ2-1; possibly TRBD1 for D (5 bases). Trimming removed 9 bases from V and 4 bases from J, with 16 bases in between. The V gene's germline CDR1 is ENHRY and CDR2 SYGVKD. This CDR3 contains 14 residues. CDR3 sequence reads: CAIRPGAEYNEQFF. The CDR3 DNA sequence: TGTGCCATTAGACCTGGGGCGGAATACAATGAGCAGTTCTTC.

This chain connects TRBV7-8 to TRBJ1-5; D perhaps matches TRBD1 (6 bases). V was clipped by 4 bases and J by 7 bases, with 26 bases between them. This CDR3 has 18 residues. Germline V gives CDR1 SGHVS, CDR2 FQNEAQ. The CDR3 loop is CASSSVPQGARGNQPQHF. CDR3 DNA sequence: TGTGCCAGCAGCTCGGTACCACAGGGTGCGAGGGGGAACCAGCCCCAGCATTTT.

The chain employs TRBV28 and TRBJ2-1; 7 bases match TRBD2. Per germline, CDR1 MDHEN and CDR2 SYDVKM. The CDR3 spans 15 residues. Losses at the gene ends were 6 bases for V and 7 bases for J; bases not matched to a gene: 12. The CDR3 coding sequence is TGTGCCAGCAGCTTACCCCGGACTAGTATTAATGAGCAGTTCTTC. Protein product: CASSLPRTSINEQFF.

This clonotype has a count of ten or more. The chain joins TRBV12-3 or TRBV12-4 to TRBJ2-7; D gene unclear. The CDR3 covers 13 residues. The V gene lost 6 bases and the J gene lost 9 bases, with 18 bases spanning the gap. CDR3 nucleotides: TGTGCCAGCAGCTCGACCGTACAAGGCGGGCAGTACTTC. This gives the protein CASSSTVQGGQYF.

This clonotype was seen only a few times. The chain employs TRBV6-5 and TRBJ2-5; 7 nucleotides agree with TRBD2. With 2 bases clipped from V and 11 bases from J, the junction kept 17 bases outside the gene matches. The CDR3 is made up of 16 amino acids. CDR1 is MNHEY and CDR2 is SVGAGI in the germline V gene. CDR3 amino acids: CASSYTGDYASNEQYF. The CDR3 bases are TGTGCCAGCAGTTACACGGGGGACTACGCAAGCAATGAGCAGTACTTC.

The chain combines TRBV6-5 with TRBJ2-2; the match to TRBD2 covers 8 bases. The trim removed 8 bases at V and 4 bases at J, leaving 12 bases unmatched. The CDR3 length is 16 residues. Germline lookup yields CDR1 MNHEY and CDR2 SVGAGI. This CDR3 is CASERTGGRGTGELFF. CDR3 DNA sequence: TGTGCCAGCGAGCGAACGGGAGGGCGTGGCACCGGGGAGCTGTTTTTT.

The V call is TRBV6-2 or TRBV6-3, the J call TRBJ2-7; TRBD2 matches at 9 bases. Germline values: CDR1 MNHEY, CDR2 SVGEGT. The CDR3 has 14 residues. The junction had 4 bases not matched to a gene; V was cut back by 4 bases and J by 3 bases. For the CDR3, the DNA is TGTGCCAGCAGTTTAGCGGGAGCGTACTACGAGCAGTACTTC. Protein sequence: CASSLAGAYYEQYF.

This clonotype was detected only a few times. The rearrangement uses TRBV25-1 and TRBJ2-7; 9 nucleotides align to TRBD2. The germline V gene has CDR1 MGHDK and CDR2 SYGVNS. The CDR3 extends over 14 amino acids. V shed 2 bases and J 3 bases; nucleotides not matched to a gene: 2. CDR3 coding DNA: TGTGCCAGCAGTGAACCACTAGCGGGCTACGAGCAGTACTTC. Translating it yields CASSEPLAGYEQYF.

CDR3 residues: CASSLDRNYNSPLHF. CDR3 DNA sequence: TGCGCCAGCAGCTTGGACAGAAACTATAATTCACCCCTCCACTTT. This chain uses TRBV5-1 with TRBJ1-6, with D unresolved. CDR1 SGHRS and CDR2 YFSETQ come from the germline V gene. There are 15 residues in the CDR3. V lost 0 bases and J 3 bases, leaving 7 bases between the germline ends.

The chain joins TRBV20-1 to TRBJ2-3; 8 bases fit TRBD2. CDR1 is DFQATT and CDR2 is SNEGSKA in the germline V gene (reference sequence). The CDR3 sequence is 13 residues long. Trimming cost V 3 bases and J 6 bases; bases outside gene matches: 5. CDR3 sequence reads: CSASGGAFDTQYF. The CDR3 DNA reads as TGCAGTGCTAGCGGGGGGGCATTCGATACGCAGTATTTT.

The rearrangement links TRBV20-1 to TRBJ2-7; 9 nucleotides line up with TRBD1. The germline gives CDR1 DFQATT, CDR2 SNEGSKA (reference sequence). V was pared by 5 bases and J by 5 bases, with 10 bases of the junction left unmatched. The CDR3 is made up of 14 amino acids. The CDR3 sequence: CSALPHRGLDEQYF. In DNA form, the CDR3 reads TGCAGTGCTCTACCCCACAGGGGGCTAGACGAGCAGTACTTC.

DNA for the CDR3: TGTGCCAGCAGTCCGGGACAGGGGAGGGGCACAGATACGCAGTATTTT. Its translation: CASSPGQGRGTDTQYF. The gene calls are TRBV28 and TRBJ2-3; 10 nucleotides line up with TRBD1. CDR1 MDHEN and CDR2 SYDVKM come from the germline V gene. This CDR3 comprises 16 residues. With V trimmed by 5 bases and J by 1 base, 6 bases remained unmatched.

This sequence joins TRBV9 and TRBJ2-3, with D tentatively TRBD2 (6 bases). Germline loops: CDR1 SGDLS, CDR2 YYNGEE. Trimming shortened V by 0 bases and J by 6 bases, and 17 bases separated the two germline ends. This CDR3 is built from 16 residues. The CDR3 DNA reads TGTGCCAGCAGCGTAGACAAAGGCCCCCGGGGGGATACGCAGTATTTT. This gives the protein CASSVDKGPRGDTQYF.

The chain recombines TRBV7-2 with TRBJ1-6; 7 bases fit TRBD1. Per germline, CDR1 SGHTA and CDR2 FQGNSA. The V gene end was trimmed by 6 bases and the J gene end by 8 bases; junction bases not matched to a gene: 10. This CDR3 region has 15 residues. This CDR3 reads CASRRSQGHHSPLHF. CDR3 DNA sequence: TGTGCCAGCAGACGGTCACAGGGGCATCATTCACCCCTCCACTTT.

The V gene is TRBV14, the J gene TRBJ2-7; D is perhaps TRBD2 (5 bases). CDR1 is SGHDN, CDR2 FVKESK, per germline. This CDR3 has 14 residues. V lost 0 bases, J lost 5 bases, and 11 bases lay in between. CDR3 sequence (DNA): TGTGCCAGCAGCCAAGAGGCGGGTATAGACGAGCAGTACTTC. Its protein is CASSQEAGIDEQYF.

The chain couples TRBV20-1 to TRBJ2-1; no clear D gene. Looked up from germline, CDR1 is DFQATT and CDR2 is SNEGSKA (reference sequence). The ends were cut back, 3 bases at V and 0 bases at J, with 9 bases in the middle. This CDR3 has 14 residues. The CDR3 is CSARVRNSYNEQFF. In nucleotides, the CDR3 is TGCAGTGCTAGGGTTCGGAACTCCTACAATGAGCAGTTCTTC.